These 28 T cell receptor beta chains originate from one sample sequenced in a study. Here immunoSEQ multiplex PCR was the method, and the copy in TCRdb shows in-frame clones only, minus some. The repertoire includes about 50,000 clones, roughly 93% of them detected once, and about 10% sits in the top ten. Input material: PBMCs. These TCRs come from a man aged 35-49 years with rheumatoid arthritis.

This chain joins TRBV1 and TRBJ1-5; the table's D call, TRBD1, was not checked against the DNA. TRBV1 is described as a pseudogene. The CDR3 runs to 14 residues. As DNA, the CDR3 is TGCACCAGCACAACCGGGACAGAAGATCAGCCCCAGCATTTT. Residues: CTSTTGTEDQPQHF.

This chain uses TRBV2 with TRBJ2-1; D possibly uses TRBD1 or TRBD2 (6 bases each). V lost 4 bases to trimming and J lost 7 bases, with 14 bases between them. The CDR3 contains 14 residues. Germline V gene sequence: CDR1 SNHLY, CDR2 FYNNEI. CDR3 coding DNA: TGTGCCAGCAGTGCATCCGGGGGCGGGAATGAGCAGTTCTTC. Residues: CASSASGGGNEQFF.

CDR3 residues: CASSQGSRQGGTEAFF. In DNA, the CDR3 is TGCGCCAGCAGCCAAGGAAGTCGACAGGGTGGGACTGAAGCTTTCTTT. The V and J genes are TRBV4-1 and TRBJ1-1, with TRBD1 matching over 7 bases. V lost 1 base and J lost 5; bases outside the gene matches: 10. The germline V gene has CDR1 MGHRA and CDR2 YSYEKL. The CDR3 covers 16 residues.

This clone was detected only a few times. This chain connects TRBV7-2 to TRBJ1-3, with D unclear. The germline V and J ends were trimmed by 2 bases and 0 bases, with 11 bases remaining between them. Germline assignment: CDR1 SGHTA and CDR2 FQGNSA. This CDR3 contains 16 residues. The CDR3 DNA reads TGTGCCAGCAGCTTAACTCAGACCGGCTCTGGAAACACCATATATTTT. Protein: CASSLTQTGSGNTIYF.

This chain links TRBV2 with TRBJ2-3, with 11 bases matching TRBD2. Germline V lookup: CDR1 SNHLY, CDR2 FYNNEI. The CDR3 contains 15 residues. Trimming at V came to 5 bases and at J to 2 bases, leaving 3 bases not matched to a gene. DNA for the CDR3: TGTGCCAGCAGTCCTAGCGGGAGGACCACAGATACGCAGTATTTT. Translated: CASSPSGRTTDTQYF.

The V and J genes are TRBV19 and TRBJ2-3, with 9 bases aligning to TRBD1. This CDR3 spans 12 amino acids. In germline, CDR1 is LNHDA, CDR2 SQIVND (reference sequence). V gave up 6 bases and J gave up 6 bases; unmatched junction bases: 1. In nucleotides, the CDR3 is TGTGCCAGTAGAACAGGGGGCGATACGCAGTATTTT. The encoded protein is CASRTGGDTQYF.

The V gene is TRBV4-1, the J gene TRBJ2-3; D tentatively reads TRBD1 or TRBD2 (6 bases each). Trimming took off 0 bases at V and 6 bases at J, with 16 bases between the two ends. The germline V gene encodes CDR1 MGHRA and CDR2 YSYEKL. The CDR3 is 16 amino acids. CDR3 in DNA: TGCGCCAGCAGCCAAGATCAGGGGCTAGCGTCGGATACGCAGTATTTT. It encodes CASSQDQGLASDTQYF.

The chain couples TRBV29-1 to TRBJ1-1; D gene ambiguous. The CDR3 extends over 12 amino acids. Germline-derived CDR1 and CDR2 are SQVTM and ANQGSEA. Trimming cost V 2 bases and J 4 bases, with 8 bases left between them. In nucleotides, the CDR3 is TGCAGCGTTGAACGAAAGGGCACTGAAGCTTTCTTT. Translated, it gives CSVERKGTEAFF.

The chain couples TRBV19 to TRBJ2-4, with 8 bases identical to TRBD1. Germline CDR1 and CDR2: LNHDA and SQIVND (reference sequence). This CDR3 is 14 amino acids long. The V segment lost 6 bases and the J segment 7 bases; nucleotides outside the gene matches: 8. CDR3 sequence (DNA): TGTGCCAGTAGAACGGACAGGGCTCGGAACATTCAGTACTTC. It translates to CASRTDRARNIQYF.

This sequence joins TRBV6-2 or TRBV6-3 and TRBJ2-6; the D gene is possibly TRBD1 (6 bases). This CDR3 has 18 residues. Germline V CDR1 and CDR2: MNHEY, SVGEGT. V gave up 3 bases and J gave up 1 base, with 16 bases separating them. CDR3 amino acids: CASSYRTGQTSGANVLTF. CDR3 bases: TGTGCCAGCAGTTATAGAACAGGGCAAACTTCTGGGGCCAACGTCCTGACTTTC.

The V and J genes are TRBV19 and TRBJ1-4, with D maybe TRBD1 (6 bases). Germline V gene lookup returns CDR1 LNHDA and CDR2 SQIVND (reference sequence). The CDR3 is made up of 13 amino acids. Trimming took off 8 bases at V and 7 bases at J, with 14 bases between the two ends. The CDR3 loop is CASFGGGGEKLFF. DNA of the CDR3: TGTGCCAGTTTTGGAGGGGGTGGTGAAAAACTGTTTTTT.

The chain joins TRBV15 to TRBJ2-5; the D call may be TRBD1 or TRBD2 (6 bases each). The CDR3 consists of 15 residues. The V end was cut by 6 bases, the J end by 7 bases, with 21 bases between. CDR1 and CDR2 (germline): LNHNV, YYDKDF (reference sequence). The CDR3 protein is CATREGGIRLGTQYF. As DNA, the CDR3 is TGTGCCACCAGGGAGGGGGGAATCAGGTTGGGGACCCAGTACTTC.

V gene TRBV7-3 combines with J gene TRBJ1-5; 7 bases are a match to TRBD1. The junction had 2 bases not matched to a gene; V was cut back by 3 bases and J by 6 bases. The CDR3 sequence is 13 residues long. Germline lookup yields CDR1 SGHTA and CDR2 FQGTGA. CDR3 protein: CASSFQGGQPQHF. The CDR3 DNA follows: TGTGCCAGCAGCTTCCAGGGGGGTCAGCCCCAGCATTTT.

The chain recombines TRBV5-5 with TRBJ2-7, with 7 bases fitting TRBD1. The CDR3 runs to 14 residues. V lost 2 bases and J lost 6; bases outside the gene matches: 8. The germline V gene encodes CDR1 SGHKS and CDR2 YYEKEE (reference sequence). The CDR3 DNA sequence: TGTGCCAGCAGCTTCGACAGGGTAGGGCGCGAGCAGTACTTC. This translates into CASSFDRVGREQYF. Based on the CDR3 plus reference TRBV5-5 and TRBJ2-7, the full variable domain is DAGVTQSPTHLIKTRGQQVTLRCSPISGHKSVSWYQQVLGQGPQFIFQYYEKEERGRGNFPDRFSARQFPNYSSELNVNALLLGDSALYLCASSFDRVGREQYFGPGTRLTVT.

The chain uses TRBV5-1 and TRBJ2-5, with D perhaps matching TRBD2 (6 bases). This CDR3 has 15 amino acids. The V end was cut by 4 bases, the J end by 0 bases, with 13 bases between. The germline V gene has CDR1 SGHRS and CDR2 YFSETQ. For the CDR3, the DNA is TGCGCCAGCAGCCCCCTAGGAGGGTACCAAGAGACCCAGTACTTC. Translation gives CASSPLGGYQETQYF.

This chain links TRBV24-1 with TRBJ2-1; 7 nucleotides match TRBD1. Germline CDR1 and CDR2: KGHDR and SFDVKD. The V and J ends lost 3 bases and 4 bases, in that order; junction bases with no gene match: 8. The CDR3 has 16 residues. CDR3 residues: CATSDPRQGQYNEQFF. CDR3 bases: TGTGCCACCAGTGATCCCCGACAGGGACAATACAATGAGCAGTTCTTC.

The chain combines TRBV6-5 with TRBJ2-3; the match to TRBD2 covers 11 bases. This CDR3 has 16 residues. Germline trimming cut 2 bases from V and 6 bases from J; bases unmatched to any gene: 7. Germline CDR1 MNHEY, CDR2 SVGAGI. The CDR3 DNA follows: TGTGCCAGCAGTTACCATAGCGGGGGGGCCGGTGATACGCAGTATTTT. As protein: CASSYHSGGAGDTQYF.

This chain uses TRBV11-2 with TRBJ1-4; D is possibly TRBD1 (5 bases). Trimming left V 3 bases short and J 0 bases short, with 20 bases between. The CDR3 loop spans 19 amino acids. Germline CDR1 and CDR2: SGHAT and FQNNGV. CDR3 nucleotide sequence: TGTGCCAGCAGCTTTCGTTTTCCGACAGACATTGCAACTAATGAAAAACTGTTTTTT. This gives the protein CASSFRFPTDIATNEKLFF.

The chain couples TRBV11-1 to TRBJ1-2; 11 nucleotides line up with TRBD1. From germline, CDR1 is SGHAT and CDR2 FQDESV (reference sequence). J lost 2 bases, V lost 5 bases, and 4 bases had no gene match. The CDR3 runs to 15 residues. As DNA, the CDR3 is TGTGCCAGCAGCCCCCGGACAGGGGGCAACTATGGCTACACCTTC. As protein: CASSPRTGGNYGYTF.

CDR3 protein: CASSLAGTHEAFF. Written as DNA, the CDR3 is TGTGCCAGCAGCTTAGCCGGGACTCACGAAGCTTTCTTT. This chain links TRBV7-9 with TRBJ1-1, with D maybe TRBD1 (5 bases). V lost 0 bases, J lost 8 bases, and 10 bases lay in between. The CDR3 loop spans 13 amino acids. CDR1 and CDR2 from the germline V gene are SEHNR and FQNEAQ (reference sequence). The entire variable domain, with the rest obtained from reference TRBV7-9 and TRBJ1-1, is as follows: DTGVSQNPRHKITKRGQNVTFRCDPISEHNRLYWYRQTLGQGPEFLTYFQNEAQLEKSRLLSDRFSAERPKGSFSTLEIQRTEQGDSAMYLCASSLAGTHEAFFGQGTRLTVV.

The rearrangement links TRBV14 to TRBJ2-7, with D possibly matching TRBD1 (5 bases). The CDR3 is 15 amino acids. V was shortened by 2 bases and J by 0 bases, with 11 bases between the two germline ends. The germline gives CDR1 SGHDN, CDR2 FVKESK. CDR3 loop: CASSQNSGASYEQYF. CDR3 nucleotide sequence: TGTGCCAGCAGCCAAAATAGTGGGGCCTCCTACGAGCAGTACTTC.

This clone was counted a single time. This rearrangement joins TRBV6-6 to TRBJ2-5; either TRBD1 or TRBD2 may supply D (7 bases each). Germline V gene data show CDR1 as MNHNY and CDR2 as SVGAGI (reference sequence). Trimming shortened V by 7 bases and J by 1 base, and 16 bases separated the two germline ends. This CDR3 has 15 amino acids. The CDR3 DNA reads TGTGCCAGCACCCCGCAGGGGGGGCTCCAAGAGACCCAGTACTTC. It is translated as CASTPQGGLQETQYF.

The chain has TRBV19 and TRBJ1-6; weak D call: TRBD1 (5 bases). Germline V gene lookup returns CDR1 LNHDA and CDR2 SQIVND (reference sequence). This CDR3 contains 15 residues. Trimming stripped 6 bases from V and 5 bases from J, with 14 bases between. CDR3 DNA sequence: TGTGCCAGTAGATCTCTGGACATAGATAATTCACCCCTCCACTTT. This codes for CASRSLDIDNSPLHF.

Here the CDR3 DNA reads TGTGCCAGCTCACCCCCCAGGGGGCTTATCTACGAGCAGTACTTC. This gives the protein CASSPPRGLIYEQYF. This chain uses TRBV18 with TRBJ2-7; 8 bases line up with TRBD1. V lost 3 bases and J lost 3; bases outside the gene matches: 7. The CDR3 has 15 amino acids. Germline assignment: CDR1 KGHSH and CDR2 LQKENI. The full variable domain, rest sourced from reference TRBV18 and TRBJ2-7, is NAGVMQNPRHLVRRRGQEARLRCSPMKGHSHVYWYRQLPEEGLKFMVYLQKENIIDESGMPKERFSAEFPKEGPSILRIQQVVRGDSAAYFCASSPPRGLIYEQYFGPGTRLTVT.

The V gene is TRBV18, the J gene TRBJ2-5; 9 bases match TRBD1. V shed 3 bases and J 2 bases; nucleotides not matched to a gene: 4. CDR3 size: 15 residues. CDR1 is KGHSH and CDR2 is LQKENI in the germline V gene. The CDR3 sequence: CASSPRTGAQETQYF. The CDR3 coding sequence is TGTGCCAGCTCACCGAGGACAGGGGCGCAAGAGACCCAGTACTTC.

The rearrangement links TRBV24-1 to TRBJ2-2, with D possibly TRBD1 on 5 matching bases. The CDR3 covers 16 residues. Trimming pared 0 bases from V and 4 bases from J, leaving 11 bases between. Germline CDR1 reads KGHDR; CDR2 reads SFDVKD. As DNA, the CDR3 is TGTGCCACCAGTGATTTGCGTCAGGGCGGCACCGGGGAGCTGTTTTTT. This translates into CATSDLRQGGTGELFF.

The chain recombines TRBV14 with TRBJ1-1; D is unclear. The CDR3 runs 11 residues. V shed 4 bases and J shed 5 bases, with 5 bases lying between them. From germline, CDR1 is SGHDN and CDR2 FVKESK. This CDR3 reads CASSLGTEAFF. The DNA for the CDR3 is TGTGCCAGCAGCCTTGGTACTGAAGCTTTCTTT.

The chain links TRBV7-3 to TRBJ2-2; a weak D match, TRBD1 (5 bases). V dropped 5 bases and J dropped 3 bases, with 7 bases sitting between them. Germline V gene data show CDR1 as SGHTA and CDR2 as FQGTGA. The CDR3 has 13 residues. The chain's CDR3 is CASSAGYTGELFF. CDR3 sequence (DNA): TGTGCCAGCAGCGCAGGGTACACCGGGGAGCTGTTTTTT. Filled out from reference TRBV7-3 and TRBJ2-2, the complete variable domain reads GAGVSQTPSNKVTEKGKYVELRCDPISGHTALYWYRQSLGQGPEFLIYFQGTGAADDSGLPNDRFFAVRPEGSVSTLKIQRTERGDSAVYLCASSAGYTGELFFGEGSRLTVL.